This T cell receptor (beta chain) came from a study of T-cell memory formation after mild COVID-19 (dated by TCRdb to 2020 to 2023). About the full investigation: TCR sequence clusters from the two donors were found to be largely donor specific. In two donors, T-cell clones that expanded and contracted after mild COVID-19 were followed by sequencing TCRalpha and TCRbeta repertoires longitudinally. Two young, previously healthy adult volunteers, one female and one male, were included in the cohort. The paper's findings and limits, for the study overall: Whether the second-wave clones peaking on day 37 were SARS-CoV-2 specific was not confirmed. The detection of some responding clones in pre-infection memory suggests that pre-existing cross-reactive memory T cells joined the SARS-CoV-2 response. Only two mild cases were covered by the study, and larger cohorts that include severe cases with pre-infection samples were considered necessary. Contracting CD4+ clones turned up mainly in the CM and EM memory subsets, whereas EMRA was where CD8+ clones were enriched. Balanced CD4/CD8 phenotypes were observed for clones contracting from day 15 to 85, whereas a bias towards CD4+ was observed for a second wave of clones expanding from day 15 to 37.

Ficoll-Paque density gradient centrifugation was used to isolate PBMCs. As regards this clonotype: Its specific antigen is unknown. Base qualities are not at hand, and no much larger clone is one base apart.

Sequenced on an Illumina NovaSeq 6000. cDNA libraries for TCRalpha and TCRbeta were prepared by 5'RACE using constant-segment primers, with sample barcodes and unique molecular identifiers added. Trizol reagent was used to extract RNA from every sample. Amplification of the libraries took two PCR steps, and the second step added a second sample barcode plus Illumina TruSeq adapters. Sequencing of libraries was performed on an Illumina NovaSeq with 2 x 150 bp paired-end reads. The study's own analysis went as follows. With migec v1.2.7, reads were demultiplexed and then collapsed into UMI-guided consensus sequences. Using mixcr v2.1.11, the UMI consensuses were aligned to TRA and TRB V and J templates and assembled into clonotypes. Clonotypes were classified as expanded or contracted when called significant by both edgeR and NoisET, with noise models trained on biological replicates. edgeR calls used a false discovery rate-adjusted p below 0.01 and a log2 fold-change threshold of 1. As an exploratory analysis of dynamics, PCA with hierarchical clustering was applied to max-normalized trajectories of the 1000 most abundant clonotypes. Separately sequenced CD4+ and CD8+ repertoires were used to assign a CD4 or CD8 phenotype to each responding clone. TCRdb handled the public reads itself, with Q25 trimming in fastp and clone calling in MiXCR, and kept productive beta chains. CDR3 protein duplicates are merged, each entry listing the most common genes and DNA. It is TCRdb's table, rather than the study itself, that gives the V and J calls and clone size. The sample profile shows about 470,000 distinct CDR3 sequences; 20% to 25% of them were found once. The ten largest make up 9.5% to 15% of the sample.

Sequencing used PBMCs or a T cell subset sorted from them (not recorded which). The sequence was obtained from an adult woman who had mild COVID-19 (a few samples of this study predate the infection). The sample titles of this study are shuffled in the database, so cell type and time point are left out; the donor was told from shared clones.

The sequenced DNA is TGTGCCTGGGCAAGCGAACTAGCGGGATGGGAGACCCAGTACTTC. It encodes CAWASELAGWETQYF. The rearranged segments are TRBV30 and TRBJ2-5, with 10 junctional bases fitting TRBD2. Unmatched junction bases come to 11, with V trimmed by 5 bases and J by 5 bases. The CDR3 contains 15 residues, cysteine and phenylalanine counted. Only the CDR3 region is kept as DNA, spanning 45 bases read in frame from base 1. For CDR1 and CDR2, the germline V gene (reference sequence) lists GTSNPN and SVGIG.